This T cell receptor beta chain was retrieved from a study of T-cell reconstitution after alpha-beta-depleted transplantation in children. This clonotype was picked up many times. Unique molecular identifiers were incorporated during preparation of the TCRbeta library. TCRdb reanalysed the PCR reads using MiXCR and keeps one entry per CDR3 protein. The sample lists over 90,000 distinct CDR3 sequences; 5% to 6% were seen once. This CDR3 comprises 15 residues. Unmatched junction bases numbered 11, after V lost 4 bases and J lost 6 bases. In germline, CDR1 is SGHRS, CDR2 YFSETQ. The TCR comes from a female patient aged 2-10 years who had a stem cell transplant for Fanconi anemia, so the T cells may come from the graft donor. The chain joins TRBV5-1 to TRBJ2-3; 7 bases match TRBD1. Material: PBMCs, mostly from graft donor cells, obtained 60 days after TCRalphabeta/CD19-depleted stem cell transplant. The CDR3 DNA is TGCGCCAGCAGCCTCTTAGGGGGCGCTTTTGATACGCAGTATTTT. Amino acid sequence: CASSLLGGAFDTQYF.